The 18 T cell receptor beta chains below come from one sample, sequenced in a study of T cells in Graves' hyperthyroidism and ophthalmopathy. TCR beta CDR3 regions were amplified from RNA transcripts. Researchers ran a first-round RT-PCR on the TCR CDR3 using the HTBI primer set. TCRdb reprocessed the multiplex PCR reads via MiXCR and lists one record per CDR3 protein. The sample includes 500,000 or so distinct CDR3 sequences, approximately 17% of them seen just once. The specimen was blood. All receptors derive from a woman between 18 and 29 years old with Graves' ophthalmopathy.

In its sample, this clonotype was seen a few times. The J gene is TRBJ2-7, the V gene TRBV28; D not resolved. Trimming pared 6 bases from V and 6 bases from J, leaving 18 bases between. The CDR3 spans 14 residues. Germline-derived CDR1 and CDR2 are MDHEN and SYDVKM. The CDR3 sequence: CASSHRTVPTEQYF. In DNA form, the CDR3 reads TGTGCCAGCAGCCACAGAACGGTCCCTACCGAGCAGTACTTC.

The chain employs TRBV7-2 and TRBJ2-4, with D possibly TRBD2 on 7 matching bases. CDR3 size: 17 residues. Per germline, CDR1 SGHTA and CDR2 FQGNSA. V shed 1 base and J shed 1 base, with 14 bases lying between them. CDR3 sequence (DNA): TGTGCCAGCAGCTTAGGGGGGGGCTTCGGGGCCAAAAACATTCAGTACTTC. This gives the protein CASSLGGGFGAKNIQYF.

This clonotype was observed at least ten times. V and J are TRBV11-2 and TRBJ2-5; the D is unclear. The CDR3 runs 14 residues. Germline values: CDR1 SGHAT, CDR2 FQNNGV. Trimming pared 1 base from V and 3 bases from J, leaving 9 bases between. The CDR3 loop is CASSLGGYKETQYF. Here the CDR3 DNA reads TGTGCCAGCAGCTTAGGCGGATACAAAGAGACCCAGTACTTC.

Concerning this clonotype: One end of the junction varies from germline; a read error may be responsible. This sequence joins TRBV29-1 and TRBJ1-1; D gene uncertain. CDR3 size: 11 residues. In germline, CDR1 is SQVTM, CDR2 ANQGSEA. The chain's CDR3 is CSELSNTGAFF. The DNA for the CDR3 is TGCAGCGAACTATCCAACACTGGAGCTTTCTTT.

This clonotype appeared many times. The V call is TRBV30, the J call TRBJ2-1; TRBD1 or TRBD2 may be the D gene (5 bases each). The V gene lost 4 bases and the J gene lost 8 bases, with 12 bases spanning the gap. This CDR3 comprises 12 residues. Germline V CDR1 and CDR2: GTSNPN, SVGIG (reference sequence). This chain's CDR3 is CAWTRDGDEQFF. The CDR3 DNA reads TGTGCCTGGACCCGGGACGGTGATGAGCAGTTCTTC.

This chain links TRBV27 with TRBJ2-4; either TRBD1 or TRBD2 may fit D (6 bases each). This CDR3 spans 16 amino acids. Per germline, CDR1 MNHEY and CDR2 SMNVEV (reference sequence). V was shortened by 6 bases and J by 1 base, with 16 bases between the two germline ends. The CDR3 region is CASRSRGDKAKNIQYF. Written as DNA, the CDR3 is TGTGCCAGCAGATCTAGGGGGGATAAGGCCAAAAACATTCAGTACTTC.

CDR3 nucleotides: TGTGCCAGCACCGGGACTAGCGGGGGTTACCAGTACTTC. This sequence encodes CASTGTSGGYQYF. The J gene is TRBJ2-5, the V gene TRBV19; 14 bases align to TRBD2. In germline, CDR1 is LNHDA, CDR2 SQIVND (reference sequence). The CDR3 loop spans 13 amino acids. Trimming cost V 9 bases and J 10 bases; bases outside gene matches: 7.

A word on this clonotype: A read error may account for a junction end that differs from germline. The chain uses TRBV20-1 and TRBJ2-7, with D tentatively TRBD1 (5 bases). The DNA end is a closer match to TRBJ2-1, so the J assignment may be wrong. There are 14 residues in the CDR3. Germline V gene data show CDR1 as DFQATT and CDR2 as SNEGSKA (reference sequence). This CDR3 is CSARDPDRVYEQFF. For the CDR3, the DNA is TGCAGTGCCAGAGACCCCGACAGAGTCTACGAGCAGTTCTTC.

This clonotype was detected only a few times. The chain couples TRBV10-3 to TRBJ2-7; D possibly corresponds to TRBD1 (5 bases). Trimming pared 11 bases from V and 5 bases from J, leaving 16 bases between. The CDR3 runs 12 residues. CDR1 is ENHRY, CDR2 SYGVKD, per germline. CDR3: CASGPVPHEQYF. In nucleotides, the CDR3 is TGTGCCTCAGGGCCCGTTCCCCACGAGCAGTACTTC.

With respect to this clonotype: One end of the junction is discordant with germline, which a read error may explain. Here the CDR3 DNA reads TGCAGCGCTGAAACCACAGGGACACGACATGGCTACACCTTC. This encodes CSAETTGTRHGYTF. The rearrangement joins TRBV29-1 to TRBJ1-2; TRBD1 is a possible D gene (6 bases). The CDR3 runs to 14 residues. Germline CDR1 reads SQVTM; CDR2 reads ANQGSEA.

This clonotype was observed at least ten times. This chain joins TRBV12-3 or TRBV12-4 and TRBJ1-1; tentative D call: TRBD1 (5 bases). V lost 6 bases and J lost 7, with 15 bases in between. The CDR3 is made up of 13 amino acids. The CDR3 nucleotides are TGTGCCAGCAGATGGGACTTAGGGGTTGAAGCTTTCTTT. It encodes CASRWDLGVEAFF.

This clonotype was picked up many times. V gene TRBV7-2 combines with J gene TRBJ2-7, with D possibly being TRBD2 (6 bases). This CDR3 is 17 amino acids long. Germline loops: CDR1 SGHTA, CDR2 FQGNSA. V lost 3 bases and J 5 bases, leaving 23 bases between the germline ends. As DNA, the CDR3 is TGTGCCAGCAGCTTTCTGCGTAGCGGACGGTCCGGGCACGAGCAGTACTTC. It codes for CASSFLRSGRSGHEQYF.

This clonotype came up many times. This chain links TRBV19 with TRBJ1-1; no definite D call. V was pared by 5 bases and J by 3 bases, with 16 bases between. From germline, CDR1 is LNHDA and CDR2 SQIVND (reference sequence). The CDR3 has 15 residues. The CDR3: CASSPLTRGDTEAFF. The CDR3 bases are TGTGCCAGTAGTCCTTTAACCAGAGGCGACACTGAAGCTTTCTTT.

At least ten counts were recorded for this clonotype. This chain connects TRBV12-3 or TRBV12-4 to TRBJ1-5, with 9 nucleotides matching TRBD1. V shed 4 bases and J 7 bases; nucleotides not matched to a gene: 11. The CDR3 is 16 residues long. CDR3 nucleotides: TGTGCCAGCAGTTCTCTAGCAGGGACAGGGTGGCAGCCCCAGCATTTT. This codes for CASSSLAGTGWQPQHF.

This clonotype came up many times. V gene TRBV7-9 combines with J gene TRBJ2-1; 7 bases line up with TRBD2. This CDR3 has 15 amino acids. CDR1 and CDR2 (germline): SEHNR, FQNEAQ (reference sequence). Unmatched junction bases numbered 10, after V lost 3 bases and J lost 8 bases. The chain's CDR3 is CASSFWRGRVHEQFF. The CDR3 DNA reads as TGTGCCAGCAGCTTCTGGCGCGGGAGAGTGCATGAGCAGTTCTTC. Using reference TRBV7-9 and TRBJ2-1 for the parts outside the CDR3, the full variable domain is DTGVSQNPRHKITKRGQNVTFRCDPISEHNRLYWYRQTLGQGPEFLTYFQNEAQLEKSRLLSDRFSAERPKGSFSTLEIQRTEQGDSAMYLCASSFWRGRVHEQFFGPGTRLTVL.

The chain uses TRBV7-3 and TRBJ2-3, with a weak D call TRBD1 (5 bases). V was cut by 2 bases and J by 0 bases, with 12 bases left in between. CDR1 and CDR2 from the germline V gene are SGHTA and FQGTGA. The CDR3 has 16 residues. CDR3 sequence reads: CASSLLTASSTDTQYF. The CDR3 coding sequence is TGTGCCAGCAGCTTATTGACAGCTTCTAGCACAGATACGCAGTATTTT.

This chain connects TRBV20-1 to TRBJ2-6; D perhaps matches TRBD1 (6 bases). CDR3 length: 14 amino acids. Looked up from germline, CDR1 is DFQATT and CDR2 is SNEGSKA (reference sequence). The V end lost 1 base, the J end lost 4 bases, and 8 bases lay between the germline ends. The CDR3 sequence: CSARAGAGANVLTF. The CDR3 bases are TGCAGTGCTAGAGCAGGGGCCGGGGCCAACGTCCTGACTTTC.

In DNA form, the CDR3 reads TGTGCCAGCAGCTTATACCCGGACAGGGGGCTTAAGGGCTACACCTTC. The encoded protein is CASSLYPDRGLKGYTF. The V gene is TRBV7-9, the J gene TRBJ1-2, with 11 bases identical to TRBD1. CDR3 length equals 16 residues. Germline V CDR1 and CDR2: SEHNR, FQNEAQ (reference sequence). V was pared by 2 bases and J by 8 bases, with 10 bases of the junction left unmatched.